A single sample gave rise to the 8 T cell receptor beta chains below, sequenced in a study of T cells after yellow fever vaccination. In TCRdb, the 5' RACE reads were re-called with MiXCR into one record per CDR3 protein. The sample consists of a few hundred thousand distinct CDR3 sequences, 4.1% of them appearing once. Sequences were derived from PBMCs, sampled 5 days after the yellow fever booster vaccination. All receptors derive from a man in his late teens or twenties who received the YFV17D yellow fever vaccine.

This clonotype was observed many times. The V call is TRBV5-1, the J call TRBJ2-1; D is unclear. Germline V CDR1 and CDR2: SGHRS, YFSETQ. Trimming stripped 4 bases from V and 6 bases from J, with 11 bases between. The CDR3 spans 13 residues. This CDR3 reads CASSNPHRNEQFF. DNA of the CDR3: TGCGCCAGCAGCAACCCCCACCGCAATGAGCAGTTCTTC.

This clonotype was observed a few times. The V and J genes are TRBV12-3 or TRBV12-4 and TRBJ1-6, with D perhaps TRBD1 (5 bases). Trimming took off 7 bases at V and 1 base at J, with 11 bases between the two ends. The CDR3 runs 15 residues. This CDR3 is CASKSGRSYNSPLHF. The DNA for the CDR3 is TGTGCCAGCAAGTCAGGGCGATCCTATAATTCACCCCTCCACTTT.

DNA of the CDR3: TGTGCCAGCAAGGGAAGCTACGAGCAGTACTTC. Protein sequence: CASKGSYEQYF. The gene calls are TRBV7-2 and TRBJ2-7; D is ambiguous. Trimming removed 7 bases at V and 3 bases at J, with 7 bases between. The CDR3 consists of 11 residues. Per germline, CDR1 SGHTA and CDR2 FQGNSA.

This chain connects TRBV6-2 or TRBV6-3 to TRBJ1-1, with no clear D. Trimming pared 6 bases from V and 0 bases from J, leaving 14 bases between. Germline assignment: CDR1 MNHEY and CDR2 SVGEGT. The CDR3 totals 15 residues. Here the CDR3 reads CASRMGEILNTEAFF. The DNA for the CDR3 is TGTGCCAGCAGGATGGGTGAGATATTGAACACTGAAGCTTTCTTT.

This clonotype was recorded many times. CDR3 in amino acids: CSATTSGTDTQYF. The CDR3 DNA reads as TGCAGTGCGACGACTAGCGGCACAGATACGCAGTATTTT. This chain links TRBV20-1 with TRBJ2-3, with TRBD2 identical over 8 bases. Germline CDR1 and CDR2: DFQATT and SNEGSKA (reference sequence). The CDR3 has 13 amino acids. V shed 6 bases and J 1 base; nucleotides not matched to a gene: 3.

V gene TRBV27 combines with J gene TRBJ2-7, with D tentatively TRBD1 (6 bases). There are 15 residues in the CDR3. CDR1 and CDR2 (germline): MNHEY, SMNVEV (reference sequence). Trimming shortened V by 8 bases and J by 3 bases, and 20 bases separated the two germline ends. The CDR3 coding sequence is TGTGCCAGCTCCCAGAGGCCAGGGGCCGGCTACGAGCAGTACTTC. Its translation is CASSQRPGAGYEQYF.

The chain combines TRBV9 with TRBJ2-3, with TRBD1 matching over 10 bases. CDR3 length: 15 amino acids. Germline V gene lookup returns CDR1 SGDLS and CDR2 YYNGEE. The V segment lost 4 bases and the J segment 5 bases; nucleotides outside the gene matches: 7. CDR3 coding DNA: TGTGCCAGCAGCTTTCCCGGGACAGGGGTAGATACGCAGTATTTT. Translation: CASSFPGTGVDTQYF. Filled out from reference TRBV9 and TRBJ2-3, the complete variable domain reads DSGVTQTPKHLITATGQRVTLRCSPRSGDLSVYWYQQSLDQGLQFLIQYYNGEERAKGNILERFSAQQFPDLHSELNLSSLELGDSALYFCASSFPGTGVDTQYFGPGTRLTVL.

In this sample, this clonotype turned up a few times. The J gene is TRBJ1-5, the V gene TRBV5-5, with TRBD1 matching over 9 bases. This CDR3 has 15 residues. V lost 2 bases, J lost 9 bases, and 9 bases stayed unmatched. Germline-derived CDR1 and CDR2 are SGHKS and YYEKEE (reference sequence). The DNA for the CDR3 is TGTGCCAGCAGCTTTCAACCGGGACAGGGAGGGCCCCAGCATTTT. This translates into CASSFQPGQGGPQHF.